This is a list of T cell receptor beta chains from one sample in a study of graft-versus-host responses after intestinal transplantation. Generated by immunoSEQ multiplex PCR, the TCRdb table keeps only in-frame clones and is missing some. The data contain under 45,000 clones, roughly 93% of them seen just once; the ten biggest clones take up 3.6%. This specimen was PBMCs, taken nearly 750 days after intestinal transplantation. Source of these receptors: a human patient who received an intestinal transplant, so some T cells may come from the graft donor. The CDR3 runs from the conserved cysteine through the conserved F or W. A D gene is named only where the DNA matches it firmly. Clone size is not always given. Where it is, it says once, few, many or a class for expanded clones.

V: TRBV10-1; size: once; J: TRBJ2-7; D: TRBD2; CDR3: CASSDGLAGDEQYF; DNA: TGCGCCAGCAGTGATGGGCTAGCGGGTGACGAGCAGTACTTC
V: TRBV2; size: -; J: TRBJ2-1; D: -; CDR3: CASAGLGLNEQFF; DNA: TGTGCCAGTGCAGGGTTGGGGCTCAATGAGCAGTTCTTC
V: TRBV5-4; size: -; J: TRBJ2-3; D: TRBD2; CDR3: CASSLDSGSWDTQYF; DNA: TGTGCCAGCAGCTTGGATAGCGGGAGTTGGGATACGCAGTATTTT
V: TRBV9; size: -; J: TRBJ2-7; D: -; CDR3: CASSVEASSSYEQYF; DNA: TGTGCCAGCAGCGTAGAGGCGAGTAGCTCCTACGAGCAGTACTTC
V: TRBV5-4; size: -; J: TRBJ2-5; D: TRBD2; CDR3: CASSLGIGREETQYF; DNA: TGTGCCAGCAGCTTGGGTATCGGGAGGGAAGAGACCCAGTACTTC
V: TRBV7-9; size: -; J: TRBJ2-4; D: TRBD2; CDR3: CASSPRGGEGLKNIQYF; DNA: TGTGCCAGCAGCCCTAGAGGCGGGGAGGGCTTGAAAAACATTCAGTACTTC
V: TRBV28; size: -; J: TRBJ1-2; D: TRBD1; CDR3: CASSLEGQLNYGYTF; DNA: TGTGCCAGCAGTTTAGAGGGACAGCTTAACTATGGCTACACCTTC
V: TRBV4-1; size: -; J: TRBJ2-1; D: -; CDR3: CASSHGDYNEQFF; DNA: TGCGCCAGCAGCCATGGGGACTACAATGAGCAGTTCTTC
V: TRBV7-6; size: -; J: TRBJ1-2; D: -; CDR3: CASSLRLCFGGPNGYTF; DNA: TGTGCCAGCAGCTTAAGGCTGTGTTTTGGGGGGCCGAATGGCTACACCTTC
V: TRBV9; size: -; J: TRBJ1-5; D: -; CDR3: CASSTYSNQPQHF; DNA: TGTGCCAGCAGTACCTATAGCAATCAGCCCCAGCATTTT
V: TRBV29-1; size: -; J: TRBJ2-2; D: TRBD2; CDR3: CSVEVSGGASAGELFF; DNA: TGCAGCGTTGAAGTTAGCGGGGGGGCCTCGGCCGGGGAGCTGTTTTTT
V: TRBV5-5; size: -; J: TRBJ2-1; D: -; CDR3: CASSLSPGSEQFF; DNA: TGTGCCAGCAGCTTATCACCCGGGAGCGAGCAGTTCTTC
V: TRBV11-2; size: -; J: TRBJ2-7; D: TRBD2; CDR3: CASSLEASGVYEQYF; DNA: TGTGCCAGCAGCTTAGAGGCTAGCGGGGTCTACGAGCAGTACTTC
V: TRBV5-1; size: -; J: TRBJ1-2; D: TRBD1; CDR3: CASSPDRGDGYTF; DNA: TGCGCCAGCAGCCCCGACAGGGGTGATGGCTACACCTTC
V: TRBV4-1; size: -; J: TRBJ2-5; D: -; CDR3: CASSQEKGVTQYF; DNA: TGCGCCAGCAGCCAAGAAAAGGGGGTGACCCAGTACTTC
V: TRBV19; size: -; J: TRBJ2-1; D: TRBD2; CDR3: CASSMRLAGGNNEQFF; DNA: TGTGCCAGTAGTATGCGTCTAGCGGGAGGTAACAATGAGCAGTTCTTC
V: TRBV12-5; size: -; J: TRBJ1-3; D: TRBD1; CDR3: CASGQGGPRNTIYF; DNA: TGTGCTAGTGGCCAGGGGGGTCCAAGAAACACCATATATTTT
V: TRBV6-5; size: -; J: TRBJ2-1; D: -; CDR3: CASSYGEFYNEQFF; DNA: TGTGCCAGCAGTTATGGGGAGTTCTACAATGAGCAGTTCTTC
V: TRBV5-1; size: -; J: TRBJ1-5; D: -; CDR3: CASSRDEASSNQPQHF; DNA: TGCGCCAGCAGCAGGGATGAAGCTTCTAGCAATCAGCCCCAGCATTTT
V: TRBV6-5; size: few; J: TRBJ1-4; D: -; CDR3: CASSYWVGGTNEKLFF; DNA: TGTGCCAGCAGTTACTGGGTTGGGGGGACGAATGAAAAACTGTTTTTT
V: TRBV10-3; size: -; J: TRBJ1-2; D: TRBD1; CDR3: CAISESTGRDGYGYTF; DNA: TGTGCCATCAGTGAGTCGACAGGGAGGGACGGGTATGGCTACACCTTC
V: TRBV7-3; size: -; J: TRBJ2-7; D: TRBD2; CDR3: CASTPPGGDFSYEQYF; DNA: TGTGCCAGCACCCCCCCGGGAGGGGACTTCTCCTACGAGCAGTACTTC
V: TRBV11-2; size: -; J: TRBJ1-1; D: -; CDR3: CASSRDRNTEAFF; DNA: TGTGCCAGCAGCCGCGACAGAAACACTGAAGCTTTCTTT
V: TRBV14; size: -; J: TRBJ2-5; D: -; CDR3: CASSRGGVTETQYF; DNA: TGTGCCAGCAGTAGAGGGGGGGTTACGGAGACCCAGTACTTC
V: TRBV6-5; size: -; J: TRBJ1-5; D: -; CDR3: CASRSTTGQPQHF; DNA: TGTGCCAGCAGGTCCACGACGGGACAGCCCCAGCATTTT
V: TRBV19; size: -; J: TRBJ1-5; D: -; CDR3: CASSMKPGPTRQPQHF; DNA: TGTGCCAGTAGTATGAAACCGGGACCAACCCGTCAGCCCCAGCATTTT
V: TRBV19; size: -; J: TRBJ1-1; D: -; CDR3: CASSGQKNTEAFF; DNA: TGTGCCAGTAGCGGACAGAAGAACACTGAAGCTTTCTTT
V: TRBV6-5; size: -; J: TRBJ2-7; D: TRBD2; CDR3: CASSLAGVDFYEQYF; DNA: TGTGCCAGCAGTTTAGCGGGAGTAGACTTCTACGAGCAGTACTTC
V: TRBV28; size: -; J: TRBJ2-1; D: TRBD2; CDR3: CASSLPTSGRFSEQFF; DNA: TGTGCCAGCAGTTTACCGACTAGCGGGAGATTTAGTGAGCAGTTCTTC
V: TRBV2; size: -; J: TRBJ2-3; D: -; CDR3: CASRQGSLSTDTQYF; DNA: TGTGCCAGCCGTCAGGGGAGCTTGAGCACAGATACGCAGTATTTT
V: TRBV6-1; size: -; J: TRBJ1-1; D: -; CDR3: CASSQQGMNTEAFF; DNA: TGTGCCAGCAGTCAACAGGGCATGAACACTGAAGCTTTCTTT
V: TRBV2; size: few; J: TRBJ1-6; D: -; CDR3: CASSPVGESPLHF; DNA: TGTGCCAGCAGCCCTGTAGGCGAATCACCCCTCCACTTT
V: TRBV28; size: -; J: TRBJ2-4; D: -; CDR3: CASSLIGTLGNIQYF; DNA: TGTGCCAGCAGTTTAATTGGGACCCTGGGGAACATTCAGTACTTC
V: TRBV5-1; size: -; J: TRBJ1-6; D: -; CDR3: CASSLEGGGGSPLHF; DNA: TGCGCCAGCAGCTTGGAGGGGGGGGGCGGTTCACCCCTCCACTTT
V: TRBV11-2; size: -; J: TRBJ2-5; D: TRBD2; CDR3: CASSSLVQLAGEETQYF; DNA: TGTGCCAGCAGCTCCCTGGTTCAACTAGCGGGGGAAGAGACCCAGTACTTC
V: TRBV6-4; size: few; J: TRBJ1-4; D: -; CDR3: CAIHVGGGEEKLFF; DNA: TGTGCCATCCATGTGGGAGGGGGGGAGGAAAAACTGTTTTTT
V: TRBV6-4; size: -; J: TRBJ1-5; D: -; CDR3: CATLDGTLEMPCVNQPQHF; DNA: TGTGCCACCCTCGACGGAACCTTAGAAATGCCCTGTGTCAATCAGCCCCAGCATTTT